Below, 32 T cell receptor beta chains from the same sample are listed, as sequenced in a study of T cells in localized non-small cell lung cancer. Only in-frame clones appear in the TCRdb table, and some are missing; sequencing was by immunoSEQ multiplex PCR. The table includes about 24,000 clones, 84% detected once. Sample: PBMCs, taken before any cancer treatment. These receptors all come from a man between 40 and 75 years old with stage II lung adenocarcinoma.

This clone was seen a handful of times. This chain links TRBV5-8 with TRBJ2-3; no firm D call. The CDR3 sequence is 16 residues long. Germline CDR1 SGHTS, CDR2 YDEGEE. The V end was cut by 4 bases, the J end by 0 bases, with 15 bases between. In nucleotides, the CDR3 is TGTGCCAGCAGCATCCCTAGGGAATCTAGCACAGATACGCAGTATTTT. Its translation: CASSIPRESSTDTQYF.

The V call is TRBV14, the J call TRBJ2-1; the match to TRBD2 covers 12 bases. The ends lost 4 bases at V and 3 bases at J; junction bases unmatched: 1. The CDR3 is made up of 15 amino acids. Germline assignment: CDR1 SGHDN and CDR2 FVKESK. CDR3 DNA sequence: TGTGCCAGCAGCCGGGGACTAGCGGGCTACAATGAGCAGTTCTTC. It translates to CASSRGLAGYNEQFF.

The rearrangement joins TRBV19 to TRBJ1-6; TRBD1 is a possible D gene (6 bases). V gave up 0 bases and J gave up 8 bases, with 11 bases separating them. The CDR3 contains 15 residues. Per the germline V gene, CDR1 is LNHDA and CDR2 is SQIVND (reference sequence). The CDR3 DNA follows: TGTGCCAGTAGTATAGATCGAACAGGGCATTCACCCCTCCACTTT. Translated, it gives CASSIDRTGHSPLHF.

V is TRBV7-9 and J is TRBJ1-3; TRBD1 might be the D (5 bases). The CDR3 is 14 residues long. CDR1 is SEHNR, CDR2 FQNEAQ, per germline (reference sequence). The V gene lost 5 bases and the J gene lost 0 bases, with 8 bases spanning the gap. In DNA, the CDR3 is TGTGCCAGCAGCGTACAGGCCTCTGGAAACACCATATATTTT. This sequence encodes CASSVQASGNTIYF.

The chain has TRBV13 and TRBJ1-2; D is uncertain. CDR1 PRHDT and CDR2 FYEKMQ come from the germline V gene (reference sequence). This CDR3 comprises 13 residues. The germline V and J ends were trimmed by 5 bases and 5 bases, with 12 bases remaining between them. The CDR3, as DNA: TGTGCCAGCAGCCTCCTGGAGACTTATGGCTACACCTTC. This sequence encodes CASSLLETYGYTF.

The chain is built from TRBV5-6 and TRBJ2-7, with TRBD1 identical over 7 bases. Germline CDR1 SGHDT, CDR2 YYEEEE. Trimming removed 3 bases from V and 3 bases from J; junction bases left unmatched: 9. The CDR3 length is 15 residues. The CDR3 nucleotides are TGTGCCAGCAGCTGGAGAAGAGGGGGCAGCTACGAGCAGTACTTC. The encoded protein is CASSWRRGGSYEQYF.

The gene calls are TRBV2 and TRBJ2-3; 8 bases map to TRBD1. The length of the CDR3 is 12 residues. The V gene's germline CDR1 is SNHLY and CDR2 FYNNEI. V lost 9 bases and J lost 6; bases outside the gene matches: 5. CDR3 sequence reads: CASQGAGDTQYF. CDR3 bases: TGTGCCAGTCAGGGGGCTGGGGATACGCAGTATTTT.

This clone was recorded only once. One junction end does not reproduce the germline sequence, and a read error may be involved. The rearrangement joins TRBV19 to TRBJ2-7, with TRBD2 matching 9 bases. This CDR3 has 17 amino acids. Germline assignment: CDR1 LNHDA and CDR2 SQIVND (reference sequence). The CDR3 loop is CASTPSTGASGESVLSF. The CDR3 coding sequence is TGTGCCAGTACCCCCTCCACGGGGGCTAGCGGGGAGTCGGTTTTGTCCTTC.

This clone was counted once. The chain carries TRBV6-5 and TRBJ2-5; TRBD1 is a possible D gene (6 bases). CDR1 MNHEY and CDR2 SVGAGI come from the germline V gene. Trimming took 3 bases from V and 4 from J, leaving 15 bases between them. The CDR3 runs 15 residues. In nucleotides, the CDR3 is TGTGCCAGCAGTTATGGGGGCCGCCTTGGAGAGACCCAGTACTTC. Translating it yields CASSYGGRLGETQYF.

The sample holds one count of this clone. The genes are TRBV28 and TRBJ1-1; D gene unclear. Germline V gene sequence: CDR1 MDHEN, CDR2 SYDVKM. The length of the CDR3 is 12 residues. In DNA, the CDR3 is TGTGTCGTATACGGGAGGGCCACTGAAGCTTTCTTT. Amino acid sequence: CVVYGRATEAFF.

This chain connects TRBV28 to TRBJ1-2; 7 bases line up with TRBD1. The CDR3 runs 14 residues. The V segment lost 4 bases and the J segment 4 bases; nucleotides outside the gene matches: 6. Germline V lookup: CDR1 MDHEN, CDR2 SYDVKM. CDR3 protein: CASSSGQAGYGYTF. The DNA for the CDR3 is TGTGCCAGCAGTTCAGGACAGGCCGGCTATGGCTACACCTTC.

The V gene is TRBV21-1, the J gene TRBJ2-1; the table's D call of TRBD2 was not tested on the DNA. TRBV21-1 is a recognized pseudogene. This CDR3 spans 17 amino acids. The CDR3 coding sequence is TGTGCCAGCAGCAATGGGACTTTACATCGAGAATACAATGAGCAGTTCTTC. This sequence encodes CASSNGTLHREYNEQFF.

The V call is TRBV5-5, the J call TRBJ1-1, with 7 bases lining up with TRBD1. Trimming removed 2 bases from V and 5 bases from J; junction bases left unmatched: 6. The CDR3 runs 14 residues. Germline V gives CDR1 SGHKS, CDR2 YYEKEE (reference sequence). The CDR3 sequence: CASSLWQGGTEAFF. CDR3 nucleotides: TGTGCCAGCAGCTTATGGCAGGGGGGGACTGAAGCTTTCTTT.

The V and J genes are TRBV5-1 and TRBJ2-3; D could derive from TRBD1 or TRBD2 (6 bases each). CDR1 and CDR2 (germline): SGHRS, YFSETQ. V dropped 0 bases and J dropped 6 bases, with 11 bases sitting between them. The CDR3 runs 14 residues. The CDR3 region is CASSLAFGGDTQYF. CDR3 DNA: TGCGCCAGCAGCTTGGCCTTCGGGGGCGATACGCAGTATTTT.

Concerning this clone itself: This sample also contains other DNA sequences that code for the same CDR3. This chain uses TRBV7-8 with TRBJ1-2; no firm D call. Germline V CDR1 and CDR2: SGHVS, FQNEAQ. This CDR3 is 16 amino acids long. Trimming stripped 5 bases from V and 4 bases from J, with 20 bases between. The CDR3 DNA reads as TGTGCCAGCAGCAGCGGCGTTACCAGAAAGACCTATGGCTACACCTTC. Translated: CASSSGVTRKTYGYTF.

The CDR3 sequence: CASSYDTTYEQYF. The DNA of the CDR3 is TGTGCCAGCAGCTATGACACCACCTACGAGCAGTACTTC. The rearrangement joins TRBV7-2 to TRBJ2-7; D unclear. This CDR3 comprises 13 residues. CDR1 and CDR2 (germline): SGHTA, FQGNSA. V lost 4 bases and J lost 2, with 9 bases in between.

The gene calls are TRBV27 and TRBJ1-2; D might be TRBD1 (5 bases). This CDR3 has 17 residues. The V and J ends lost 3 bases and 4 bases respectively, with 21 bases between them. Germline-derived CDR1 and CDR2 are MNHEY and SMNVEV (reference sequence). Here the CDR3 reads CASSLSGGQGLIYGYTF. For the CDR3, the DNA is TGTGCCAGCAGTTTGAGCGGTGGGCAGGGTCTTATCTATGGCTACACCTTC.

The chain links TRBV4-2 to TRBJ2-7; D gene ambiguous. The germline V and J ends were trimmed by 1 base and 0 bases, with 13 bases remaining between them. The CDR3 contains 16 residues. Germline V gene lookup returns CDR1 LGHNA and CDR2 YNFKEQ. DNA for the CDR3: TGTGCCAGCAGCCAAGCTAGTGGCGGAAACTCCTACGAGCAGTACTTC. It yields the protein CASSQASGGNSYEQYF.

J is TRBJ2-2 and V is TRBV30; 7 nucleotides agree with TRBD2. Germline loops: CDR1 GTSNPN, CDR2 SVGIG (reference sequence). The V gene end was trimmed by 2 bases and the J gene end by 7 bases; junction bases not matched to a gene: 7. The CDR3 totals 14 residues. The CDR3 reads CAWSTSGTNGELFF. The DNA for the CDR3 is TGTGCCTGGAGTACCTCCGGGACTAACGGGGAGCTGTTTTTT.

V is TRBV30 and J is TRBJ1-2; D unresolved. The V gene lost 4 bases and the J gene lost 0 bases, with 9 bases spanning the gap. The CDR3 extends over 13 amino acids. CDR1 is GTSNPN and CDR2 is SVGIG in the germline V gene (reference sequence). This CDR3 reads CAWTEGSNYGYTF. CDR3 in DNA: TGTGCCTGGACAGAGGGCTCTAACTATGGCTACACCTTC. The variable domain in full, with the rest retrieved from reference TRBV30 and TRBJ1-2, is SQTIHQWPATLVQPVGSPLSLECTVEGTSNPNLYWYRQAAGRGLQLLFYSVGIGQISSEVPQNLSASRPQDRQFILSSKKLLLSDSGFYLCAWTEGSNYGYTFGSGTRLTVV.

The chain recombines TRBV5-1 with TRBJ2-5; D gene unclear. CDR3 size: 12 residues. V shed 0 bases and J shed 5 bases, with 5 bases lying between them. The germline gives CDR1 SGHRS, CDR2 YFSETQ. The CDR3 nucleotides read TGCGCCAGCAGCTTGGAGTTGGAGACCCAGTACTTC. Residues: CASSLELETQYF.

The CDR3 reads CASSYSTGTYNSPLHF. Here the CDR3 DNA reads TGTGCCAGCAGTTACTCGACAGGCACCTATAATTCACCCCTCCACTTT. The J gene is TRBJ1-6, the V gene TRBV6-5, with D possibly TRBD1 on 6 matching bases. V gave up 0 bases and J gave up 2 bases, with 8 bases separating them. The CDR3 spans 16 residues. Per germline, CDR1 MNHEY and CDR2 SVGAGI.

The chain recombines TRBV11-2 with TRBJ2-7, with D perhaps TRBD2 (5 bases). Per the germline V gene, CDR1 is SGHAT and CDR2 is FQNNGV. V dropped 0 bases and J dropped 6 bases, with 24 bases sitting between them. The CDR3 consists of 18 residues. The CDR3: CASSLDSRGADPFGEQYF. The CDR3 DNA sequence: TGTGCCAGCAGCTTAGATTCACGGGGAGCCGATCCCTTCGGCGAGCAGTACTTC.

The V and J genes are TRBV5-1 and TRBJ2-7; unclear D gene. V was cut by 5 bases and J by 0 bases, with 18 bases left in between. Germline loops: CDR1 SGHRS, CDR2 YFSETQ. There are 16 residues in the CDR3. DNA for the CDR3: TGCGCCAGCAGAAGATACAGCGACTCTAGCTCCTACGAGCAGTACTTC. The encoded protein is CASRRYSDSSSYEQYF.

The J gene is TRBJ1-2, the V gene TRBV9; 9 nucleotides line up with TRBD1. The CDR3 has 13 amino acids. Germline CDR1 and CDR2: SGDLS and YYNGEE. V shed 3 bases, J shed 8 bases, and the junction held 5 bases outside the gene matches. The CDR3 coding sequence is TGTGCCAGCAGCGGGGGACAGGGATTAGGCTACACCTTC. Encoded protein: CASSGGQGLGYTF. Looking up the rest from reference TRBV9 and TRBJ1-2 gives the full variable domain: DSGVTQTPKHLITATGQRVTLRCSPRSGDLSVYWYQQSLDQGLQFLIQYYNGEERAKGNILERFSAQQFPDLHSELNLSSLELGDSALYFCASSGGQGLGYTFGSGTRLTVV.

Only one count was recorded for this clone. The V call is TRBV7-2, the J call TRBJ2-3; D is uncertain. This CDR3 comprises 14 residues. The V end lost 5 bases, the J end lost 5 bases, and 14 bases lay between the germline ends. Germline loops: CDR1 SGHTA, CDR2 FQGNSA. In nucleotides, the CDR3 is TGTGCCAGCAGCCCTGGTGGGTCCATAGATACGCAGTATTTT. It translates to CASSPGGSIDTQYF.

The chain is built from TRBV18 and TRBJ2-7; TRBD1 is a possible D gene (5 bases). Trimming took off 0 bases at V and 4 bases at J, with 13 bases between the two ends. The CDR3 sequence is 15 residues long. Germline V lookup: CDR1 KGHSH, CDR2 LQKENI. The CDR3 DNA sequence: TGTGCCAGCTCACCACCGAAAGGGGTCGGATACGAGCAGTACTTC. Protein: CASSPPKGVGYEQYF.

The V gene is TRBV25-1, the J gene TRBJ2-3, with D unclear. V was trimmed by 4 bases and J by 4 bases, leaving 15 bases between them. The germline V gene has CDR1 MGHDK and CDR2 SYGVNS. This CDR3 contains 15 residues. The CDR3: CASSGWALGSDTQYF. DNA for the CDR3: TGTGCCAGCAGTGGGTGGGCTTTAGGGTCAGATACGCAGTATTTT.

V gene TRBV11-3 combines with J gene TRBJ1-1, with D perhaps matching TRBD1 (5 bases). There are 13 residues in the CDR3. Per the germline V gene, CDR1 is SGHNT and CDR2 is YENEEA. The germline V and J ends were trimmed by 5 bases and 0 bases, with 7 bases remaining between them. The CDR3 region has the DNA TGTGCCAGCAGCGAGACAGTGAACACTGAAGCTTTCTTT. Encoded protein: CASSETVNTEAFF.

This clone was seen more than once but under ten times. The chain recombines TRBV7-2 with TRBJ2-3; D assignment may be TRBD1 or TRBD2 (5 bases each). V was clipped by 3 bases and J by 6 bases, with 13 bases between them. CDR3 length: 14 amino acids. CDR1 is SGHTA, CDR2 FQGNSA, per germline. The CDR3 spells CASSLGREFDTQYF. The CDR3 nucleotides are TGTGCCAGCAGCTTGGGACGGGAATTCGATACGCAGTATTTT.

V gene TRBV11-3 combines with J gene TRBJ2-5, with D unclear. The CDR3 length is 14 residues. The germline CDR1 and CDR2 sequences are SGHNT and YENEEA. Trimming cost V 4 bases and J 4 bases, with 13 bases left between them. CDR3 nucleotides: TGTGCCAGCAGCTCCTCCCAAAGGCGAGAGACCCAGTACTTC. Translation gives CASSSSQRRETQYF.

The chain uses TRBV7-9 and TRBJ1-2; D ambiguous. This CDR3 is 14 amino acids long. V was trimmed by 1 base and J by 4 bases, leaving 10 bases between them. Germline CDR1 SEHNR, CDR2 FQNEAQ (reference sequence). In DNA form, the CDR3 reads TGTGCCAGCAGCTTAGAGGACGGTCTCTATGGCTACACCTTC. As protein: CASSLEDGLYGYTF.